These 14 T cell receptor beta chains originate from one sample sequenced in a study of blood T cell repertoires in COVID-19. Some clones are missing from TCRdb's copy, which holds only in-frame ones; the method was immunoSEQ multiplex PCR. There are tens of thousands of clones in the sample; around 85% occur only once, and 15% to 20% lies in the top ten. Sequenced sample: peripheral blood. These receptors all come from a human donor in a cohort sampled during active COVID-19.

The V call is TRBV5-1, the J call TRBJ2-5, with TRBD2 identical over 10 bases. Looked up from germline, CDR1 is SGHRS and CDR2 is YFSETQ. With V trimmed by 3 bases and J by 1 base, 9 bases remained unmatched. This CDR3 is 17 amino acids long. This CDR3 is CASSSGLAEPLQETQYF. The CDR3 bases are TGCGCCAGCAGCTCCGGACTAGCGGAACCTCTCCAAGAGACCCAGTACTTC.

The CDR3 loop reads CASSYSGDLTDTQYF. The CDR3 region has the DNA TGTGCCAGCAGTTACAGCGGGGACCTCACAGATACGCAGTATTTT. The V call is TRBV6-5, the J call TRBJ2-3, with TRBD2 matching over 7 bases. Trimming removed 2 bases from V and 2 bases from J; junction bases left unmatched: 4. Germline V gene sequence: CDR1 MNHEY, CDR2 SVGAGI. CDR3 length: 15 amino acids.

The chain carries TRBV5-1 and TRBJ1-6; 8 bases align to TRBD1. Trimming at V came to 3 bases and at J to 5 bases, leaving 7 bases not matched to a gene. From germline, CDR1 is SGHRS and CDR2 YFSETQ. This CDR3 is 16 amino acids long. DNA for the CDR3: TGCGCCAGCAGCTCGACAGGGGCTGTAGATAATTCACCCCTCCACTTT. The encoded protein is CASSSTGAVDNSPLHF.

The chain has TRBV2 and TRBJ2-3, with D maybe TRBD2 (5 bases). This CDR3 is 12 amino acids long. V gave up 8 bases and J gave up 11 bases, with 17 bases separating them. Germline-derived CDR1 and CDR2 are SNHLY and FYNNEI. DNA of the CDR3: TGTGCCAGCGCAAGGCAGTATGAGGGGCAGTATTTT. It translates to CASARQYEGQYF.

The chain uses TRBV12-3 or TRBV12-4 and TRBJ1-5; no definite D call. The CDR3 spans 13 residues. V was cut by 3 bases and J by 4 bases, with 7 bases left in between. In DNA form, the CDR3 reads TGTGCCAGCAGTTTGGGCCCAAATCAGCCCCAGCATTTT. Translating it yields CASSLGPNQPQHF.

The J gene is TRBJ2-1, the V gene TRBV5-6; D is uncertain. Per germline, CDR1 SGHDT and CDR2 YYEEEE. V lost 0 bases, J lost 0 bases, and 7 bases lay in between. The CDR3 is 15 amino acids. The CDR3 nucleotides are TGTGCCAGCAGCTTGGGACCTAGCTCCTACAATGAGCAGTTCTTC. Encoded protein: CASSLGPSSYNEQFF.

The rearrangement links TRBV19 to TRBJ1-4; 8 bases are shared with TRBD1. In germline, CDR1 is LNHDA, CDR2 SQIVND (reference sequence). Trimming at V came to 6 bases and at J to 7 bases, leaving 7 bases not matched to a gene. The CDR3 runs to 14 residues. The CDR3 sequence: CASRPRGQGEKLFF. CDR3 coding DNA: TGTGCCAGTAGGCCCAGGGGGCAGGGTGAAAAACTGTTTTTT.

The J gene is TRBJ2-2, the V gene TRBV6-4; TRBD1 aligns across 7 bases. CDR1 is MRHNA, CDR2 SNTAGT, per germline. V shed 2 bases and J 7 bases; nucleotides not matched to a gene: 4. The CDR3 loop spans 14 amino acids. CDR3 residues: CASSDGQEDGELFF. CDR3 coding DNA: TGTGCCAGCAGTGACGGACAGGAGGACGGGGAGCTGTTTTTT.

V gene TRBV6-5 combines with J gene TRBJ2-2, with D tentatively TRBD2 (5 bases). The CDR3 runs to 14 residues. Trimming cost V 2 bases and J 7 bases, with 11 bases left between them. CDR1 MNHEY and CDR2 SVGAGI come from the germline V gene. In DNA, the CDR3 is TGTGCCAGCAGTTACGCGGGTAGGGACGGGGAGCTGTTTTTT. Amino acid sequence: CASSYAGRDGELFF.

The chain links TRBV19 to TRBJ2-1; 7 nucleotides match TRBD2. Germline loops: CDR1 LNHDA, CDR2 SQIVND (reference sequence). Trimming at V came to 6 bases and at J to 4 bases, leaving 9 bases not matched to a gene. CDR3 length: 15 residues. The CDR3: CASSLWGGVYNEQFF. Here the CDR3 DNA reads TGTGCCAGTAGCCTCTGGGGGGGGGTTTACAATGAGCAGTTCTTC. The whole variable domain, filled in from reference TRBV19 and TRBJ2-1, reads DGGITQSPKYLFRKEGQNVTLSCEQNLNHDAMYWYRQDPGQGLRLIYYSQIVNDFQKGDIAEGYSVSREKKESFPLTVTSAQKNPTAFYLCASSLWGGVYNEQFFGPGTRLTVL.

The chain combines TRBV9 with TRBJ2-6, with TRBD1 as a possible D gene (6 bases). In germline, CDR1 is SGDLS, CDR2 YYNGEE. Trimming removed 1 base at V and 0 bases at J, with 11 bases between. CDR3 length: 17 residues. CDR3 nucleotide sequence: TGTGCCAGCAGCGTAACAACAGGGCTCTCTGGGGCCAACGTCCTGACTTTC. Translation gives CASSVTTGLSGANVLTF.

The chain recombines TRBV7-2 with TRBJ2-3; 10 bases align to TRBD2. The CDR3 totals 17 residues. Germline V gene data show CDR1 as SGHTA and CDR2 as FQGNSA. V lost 6 bases and J lost 2; bases outside the gene matches: 11. CDR3 DNA: TGTGCCAGCAGTTCTGGGGCTAGCGGGAGCACCACAGATACGCAGTATTTT. Translation gives CASSSGASGSTTDTQYF.

The V and J genes are TRBV5-8 and TRBJ1-5, with D tentatively TRBD1 (5 bases). Germline assignment: CDR1 SGHTS and CDR2 YDEGEE. The length of the CDR3 is 11 residues. Between the trimmed V and J ends, which lost 7 bases and 7 bases, there was a span of 9 bases. CDR3 sequence: CASPRTQPQHF. CDR3 bases: TGTGCCAGCCCCCGGACACAGCCCCAGCATTTT.

V and J are TRBV25-1 and TRBJ1-6; TRBD1 matches at 8 bases. The CDR3 has 15 amino acids. Trimming took 3 bases from V and 9 from J; bases not matched to a gene: 7. The germline CDR1 and CDR2 sequences are MGHDK and SYGVNS. The CDR3 spells CASSERTGWISPLHF. Written as DNA, the CDR3 is TGTGCCAGCAGTGAGCGGACAGGGTGGATTTCACCCCTCCACTTT.